A single sample is the source of the 15 T cell receptor beta chains below, sequenced in a study of persistence of HIV-infected CD4 T cells. Overlapping HIV-1 Gag 15-mer peptides at around 1 ug per peptide per mL were used. CD40L-negative CD69-negative CD45RO-high memory CD4+ T cells were sorted as populations depleted of antigen-responding cells. For these receptors, no antigen is known. Sequencing used immunoSEQ version 4 in survey mode. Sequencing was performed with immunoSEQ multiplex PCR; in TCRdb, only in-frame clones are kept and a portion is missing. This sample has over 60,000 clones, with roughly 77% found just once. The sequencing here drew on CD4+ T cells sorted from PBMCs after roughly 18-hour stimulation, taken from a patient who received antiretroviral therapy. Receptors originate from an adult man with HIV who was CMV-seropositive.

The CDR3 loop is CASSLALGGEAFF. CDR3 DNA sequence: TGTGCCAGCAGTTTAGCCCTGGGGGGCGAAGCTTTCTTT. The chain recombines TRBV12-3 or TRBV12-4 with TRBJ1-1; maybe TRBD1 (6 bases). Trimming removed 0 bases at V and 8 bases at J, with 10 bases between. This CDR3 has 13 amino acids.

CDR3: CASTASLGRRDTQYF. The DNA of the CDR3 is TGTGCCAGTACTGCCTCCCTAGGGAGGAGAGATACGCAGTATTTT. The rearrangement links TRBV19 to TRBJ2-3, with TRBD2 as a possible D gene (6 bases). Trimming cost V 7 bases and J 5 bases, with 19 bases left between them. Germline values: CDR1 LNHDA, CDR2 SQIVND (reference sequence). The CDR3 sequence is 15 residues long.

The DNA for the CDR3 is TGTGCCAGCAGCTCGGGGCTCTATGGCTACACCTTC. Its translation is CASSSGLYGYTF. The rearrangement uses TRBV28 and TRBJ1-2; maybe TRBD1 (5 bases). Trimming shortened V by 6 bases and J by 4 bases, and 9 bases separated the two germline ends. There are 12 residues in the CDR3. CDR1 MDHEN and CDR2 SYDVKM come from the germline V gene.

The CDR3 reads CASSKIAGRPNPYNEQFF. The CDR3 DNA reads as TGTGCCAGCAGCAAAATAGCGGGCCGCCCGAATCCTTACAATGAGCAGTTCTTC. V gene TRBV21-1 combines with J gene TRBJ2-1; TRBD2 was called by the table and not checked on the DNA. TRBV21-1 is annotated as a pseudogene. The CDR3 contains 18 residues.

This sequence joins TRBV7-2 and TRBJ2-2; no clear D gene. CDR1 and CDR2 from the germline V gene are SGHTA and FQGNSA. The length of the CDR3 is 12 residues. Trimming removed 3 bases from V and 7 bases from J, with 6 bases in between. As DNA, the CDR3 is TGTGCCAGCAGCTTTTACGGCGGGGAGCTGTTTTTT. Protein sequence: CASSFYGGELFF.

The chain is built from TRBV6-5 and TRBJ2-3, with 7 bases identical to TRBD1. V was clipped by 8 bases and J by 3 bases; unmatched bases: 11. The germline gives CDR1 MNHEY, CDR2 SVGAGI. The CDR3 sequence is 15 residues long. Here the CDR3 reads CASSPGSRGTDTQYF. As DNA, the CDR3 is TGTGCCAGCTCCCCCGGGTCCAGGGGGACAGATACGCAGTATTTT.

V usage is TRBV29-1 and J usage is TRBJ1-2, with D possibly matching TRBD1 (5 bases). There are 14 residues in the CDR3. The germline V gene has CDR1 SQVTM and CDR2 ANQGSEA. Trimming removed 5 bases at V and 1 base at J, with 14 bases between. In DNA form, the CDR3 reads TGCAGCGTTCGCCCGGGACCGAATAACTATGGCTACACCTTC. As protein: CSVRPGPNNYGYTF.

The chain links TRBV13 to TRBJ2-7; no reliable D call. Trimming pared 5 bases from V and 0 bases from J, leaving 8 bases between. Germline lookup yields CDR1 PRHDT and CDR2 FYEKMQ (reference sequence). The CDR3 sequence is 13 residues long. Here the CDR3 reads CASSPTLSYEQYF. As DNA, the CDR3 is TGTGCCAGCAGCCCGACTCTCTCCTACGAGCAGTACTTC.

The chain joins TRBV28 to TRBJ1-1, with D maybe TRBD1 (5 bases). Trimming stripped 3 bases from V and 5 bases from J, with 10 bases between. Germline V gene sequence: CDR1 MDHEN, CDR2 SYDVKM. The CDR3 is 13 amino acids. CDR3 sequence reads: CASSFSWGTEAFF. The DNA of the CDR3 is TGTGCCAGCAGTTTTTCATGGGGGACTGAAGCTTTCTTT.

The rearrangement links TRBV7-9 to TRBJ1-6; a possible D gene is TRBD1 (5 bases). CDR1 and CDR2 from the germline V gene are SEHNR and FQNEAQ (reference sequence). The CDR3 runs to 14 residues. With 1 base removed from V and 10 bases from J, the gap between germline ends came to 11 bases. The CDR3: CASSLGQNRSPLHF. Here the CDR3 DNA reads TGTGCCAGCAGCTTAGGACAGAATCGATCACCCCTCCACTTT. The complete variable domain, with remaining parts taken from reference TRBV7-9 and TRBJ1-6, reads DTGVSQNPRHKITKRGQNVTFRCDPISEHNRLYWYRQTLGQGPEFLTYFQNEAQLEKSRLLSDRFSAERPKGSFSTLEIQRTEQGDSAMYLCASSLGQNRSPLHFGNGTRLTVT.

The rearrangement links TRBV24-1 to TRBJ2-1, with 8 positions matching TRBD1. This CDR3 is built from 13 residues. CDR1 and CDR2 (germline): KGHDR, SFDVKD. V shed 1 base and J 15 bases; nucleotides not matched to a gene: 7. The CDR3 is CATSDFYGQGVFF. The CDR3, as DNA: TGTGCCACCAGTGATTTTTACGGACAGGGCGTGTTCTTC.

This chain links TRBV5-1 with TRBJ1-3, with a tentative D call TRBD1 (5 bases). V lost 4 bases and J lost 4, with 15 bases in between. From germline, CDR1 is SGHRS and CDR2 YFSETQ. The CDR3 is made up of 15 amino acids. CDR3 residues: CASSGGTPGGNTIYF. In DNA, the CDR3 is TGCGCCAGCAGCGGGGGGACCCCTGGGGGAAACACCATATATTTT.

This clone was picked up a small number of times. The rearrangement joins TRBV19 to TRBJ2-7; 9 bases align to TRBD1. Germline V gene data show CDR1 as LNHDA and CDR2 as SQIVND (reference sequence). The V and J ends lost 6 bases and 2 bases, in that order; junction bases with no gene match: 8. The CDR3 length is 15 residues. CDR3 DNA: TGTGCCAGTAGCAGGACCGGGACAGGGACCTACGAGCAGTACTTC. It codes for CASSRTGTGTYEQYF.

This sequence joins TRBV6-5 and TRBJ1-4; 7 nucleotides agree with TRBD1. The CDR3 is 15 residues long. CDR1 is MNHEY and CDR2 is SVGAGI in the germline V gene. Losses at the gene ends were 6 bases for V and 0 bases for J; bases not matched to a gene: 4. CDR3 in amino acids: CASRLGTATNEKLFF. CDR3 DNA sequence: TGTGCCAGCAGGTTGGGGACAGCAACTAATGAAAAACTGTTTTTT.

This clone was counted a few times. The chain joins TRBV4-1 to TRBJ2-2, with TRBD2 identical over 8 bases. Germline CDR1 and CDR2: MGHRA and YSYEKL. Trimming cost V 1 base and J 0 bases; bases outside gene matches: 10. CDR3 length: 19 amino acids. The CDR3 spells CASSQAPGLARANTGELFF. DNA of the CDR3: TGCGCCAGCAGCCAAGCACCAGGACTAGCTCGCGCGAACACCGGGGAGCTGTTTTTT.